This T cell receptor (beta chain) was captured by sequencing in a study of blood T cell repertoires in COVID-19. Germline CDR1 is ENHRY and CDR2 is SYGVKD. The CDR3 is made up of 14 amino acids. V lost 7 bases to trimming and J lost 1 base; unmatched junction nucleotides: 6. Libraries were prepared by immunoSEQ multiplex PCR; TCRdb keeps only in-frame clonotypes and omits some of them. The sample shows 490,000 or so clones, 88% of them seen only once. The rearrangement links TRBV10-3 to TRBJ1-1, with 7 positions matching TRBD1. Sequences were obtained from PBMCs or T cells enriched from blood (not recorded which). This TCR was sampled from a woman in her sixties who had recovered from COVID-19. CDR3 nucleotides: TGTGCCATCACCCCGGGACAGCCGAACACTGAAGCTTTCTTT. Its translation: CAITPGQPNTEAFF.